The rows below give T cell receptor beta chains drawn from one sample of a study of blood T cell repertoires in COVID-19. TCRdb keeps only in-frame clones here, not all; method: immunoSEQ multiplex PCR. The data contain about 220,000 clones, more than 80% of them singletons. Sequencing input: PBMCs or T cells enriched from blood (not recorded which). Every receptor here comes from a woman in her 40s with acute COVID-19. Each CDR3 is given with its conserved first and last residue. Fields, in order: V gene, J gene, clone size, D gene, CDR3 protein, CDR3 DNA. D genes are given only for firm matches. Some rows have no size entry. The others give once, few or many, or a class for an expanded clone.

v_gene: TRBV15
j_gene: TRBJ2-1
abundance: once
d_gene: NA
CDR3aa: CATSRVRGNEQFF
CDR3nt: TGTGCCACCAGCAGAGTACGGGGCAATGAGCAGTTCTTC

v_gene: TRBV12-3/TRBV12-4
j_gene: TRBJ2-1
abundance: NA
d_gene: NA
CDR3aa: CASTDSYNEQFF
CDR3nt: TGTGCCAGCACTGACAGCTACAATGAGCAGTTCTTC

v_gene: TRBV4-3
j_gene: TRBJ1-2
abundance: NA
d_gene: NA
CDR3aa: CASSQVRNYGYTF
CDR3nt: TGCGCCAGCAGCCAAGTTCGGAACTATGGCTACACCTTC

v_gene: TRBV7-6
j_gene: TRBJ2-3
abundance: NA
d_gene: TRBD2
CDR3aa: CASSLAVAGFVTQYF
CDR3nt: TGTGCCAGCAGCTTAGCGGTAGCGGGGTTTGTTACGCAGTATTTT

v_gene: TRBV5-1
j_gene: TRBJ1-5
abundance: NA
d_gene: NA
CDR3aa: CASRPEDSSNQPQHF
CDR3nt: TGCGCCAGCAGACCCGAGGACAGCAGCAATCAGCCCCAGCATTTT

v_gene: TRBV6-5
j_gene: TRBJ1-2
abundance: NA
d_gene: TRBD1
CDR3aa: CASSYRDREGYTF
CDR3nt: TGTGCCAGCAGTTACCGGGACAGGGAAGGCTACACCTTC

v_gene: TRBV5-4
j_gene: TRBJ1-2
abundance: NA
d_gene: NA
CDR3aa: CASSLEAGRDGYTF
CDR3nt: TGTGCCAGCAGCTTGGAGGCCGGGAGGGATGGCTACACCTTC

v_gene: TRBV18
j_gene: TRBJ1-1
abundance: NA
d_gene: NA
CDR3aa: CASSPPIGTLPTEAFF
CDR3nt: TGTGCCAGCTCACCACCGATCGGGACTTTGCCCACTGAAGCTTTCTTT

v_gene: TRBV6-4
j_gene: TRBJ1-2
abundance: NA
d_gene: NA
CDR3aa: CASSDSSPQSYGYTF
CDR3nt: TGTGCCAGCAGTGACTCGAGTCCGCAAAGCTATGGCTACACCTTC

v_gene: TRBV6-5
j_gene: TRBJ1-1
abundance: NA
d_gene: TRBD1
CDR3aa: CASSQRDRDNTEAFF
CDR3nt: TGTGCCAGCAGTCAAAGGGACAGGGACAACACTGAAGCTTTCTTT

v_gene: TRBV28
j_gene: TRBJ1-6
abundance: once
d_gene: TRBD1
CDR3aa: CASTVILGTGENSPLHF
CDR3nt: TGTGCCAGCACCGTGATTCTCGGGACAGGAGAAAATTCACCCCTCCACTTT

v_gene: TRBV7-8
j_gene: TRBJ2-2
abundance: few
d_gene: NA
CDR3aa: CASGGTVHGGELFF
CDR3nt: TGTGCCAGCGGGGGGACGGTCCACGGCGGGGAGCTGTTTTTT

v_gene: TRBV5-1
j_gene: TRBJ2-1
abundance: NA
d_gene: TRBD2
CDR3aa: CASSLSPSGGPRVSYNEQFF
CDR3nt: TGCGCCAGCAGCTTGAGTCCTAGCGGGGGGCCGCGAGTATCCTACAATGAGCAGTTCTTC

v_gene: TRBV12-5
j_gene: TRBJ1-5
abundance: NA
d_gene: TRBD1
CDR3aa: CASGLGGQGRQPQHF
CDR3nt: TGTGCTAGTGGTTTGGGAGGACAGGGCAGACAGCCCCAGCATTTT

v_gene: TRBV15
j_gene: TRBJ1-4
abundance: NA
d_gene: NA
CDR3aa: CATSRDHGDEKLFF
CDR3nt: TGTGCCACCAGCAGAGATCACGGGGATGAAAAACTGTTTTTT

v_gene: TRBV24-1
j_gene: TRBJ2-1
abundance: NA
d_gene: NA
CDR3aa: CATSGGQEIYNEQFF
CDR3nt: TGTGCCACCAGTGGAGGGCAGGAGATCTACAATGAGCAGTTCTTC

v_gene: TRBV7-8
j_gene: TRBJ1-6
abundance: once
d_gene: TRBD1
CDR3aa: CASSFRTGPYTNSPLHF
CDR3nt: TGTGCCAGCAGCTTCAGGACAGGGCCATATACGAATTCACCCCTCCACTTT

v_gene: TRBV9
j_gene: TRBJ2-5
abundance: NA
d_gene: TRBD2
CDR3aa: CASSVAGTSIETQYF
CDR3nt: TGTGCCAGCAGCGTAGCGGGGACTAGCATTGAGACCCAGTACTTC

v_gene: TRBV7-8
j_gene: TRBJ1-2
abundance: NA
d_gene: NA
CDR3aa: CASSRYDRDYGYTF
CDR3nt: TGTGCCAGCAGCAGGTACGACAGAGACTATGGCTACACCTTC

v_gene: TRBV6-5
j_gene: TRBJ2-5
abundance: NA
d_gene: TRBD1
CDR3aa: CASSPLTGLMETQYF
CDR3nt: TGTGCCAGCAGTCCTCTGACAGGGTTAATGGAGACCCAGTACTTC

v_gene: TRBV7-8
j_gene: TRBJ1-2
abundance: NA
d_gene: TRBD1
CDR3aa: CASSLAGTGGGYGYTF
CDR3nt: TGTGCCAGCAGCTTGGCCGGGACAGGGGGCGGCTATGGCTACACCTTC

v_gene: TRBV6-5
j_gene: TRBJ1-1
abundance: once
d_gene: NA
CDR3aa: CASSLQMNTEAFF
CDR3nt: TGTGCCAGCAGTTTACAGATGAACACTGAAGCTTTCTTT

v_gene: TRBV11-1
j_gene: TRBJ1-2
abundance: NA
d_gene: NA
CDR3aa: CASSPLVEYGYTF
CDR3nt: TGTGCCAGCAGCCCGCTTGTGGAGTATGGCTACACCTTC

v_gene: TRBV7-9
j_gene: TRBJ1-4
abundance: NA
d_gene: NA
CDR3aa: CASSPSSEKLFF
CDR3nt: TGTGCCAGCAGCCCTTCCTCTGAAAAACTGTTTTTT

v_gene: TRBV19
j_gene: TRBJ1-5
abundance: NA
d_gene: TRBD1
CDR3aa: CASNENRGQPQHF
CDR3nt: TGTGCCAGTAACGAAAACAGGGGACAGCCCCAGCATTTT

v_gene: TRBV21-1
j_gene: TRBJ1-2
abundance: NA
d_gene: NA
CDR3aa: CASEEQDRVEYSGYTF
CDR3nt: TGTGCCAGCGAGGAACAGGACAGGGTAGAATATTCTGGCTACACCTTC

v_gene: TRBV6-1
j_gene: TRBJ2-1
abundance: NA
d_gene: TRBD2
CDR3aa: CASSEAGVLAGTPEQFF
CDR3nt: TGTGCCAGCAGTGAAGCGGGAGTTCTAGCGGGTACGCCGGAGCAGTTCTTC

v_gene: TRBV2
j_gene: TRBJ1-5
abundance: NA
d_gene: NA
CDR3aa: CASSEWGSSNQPQHF
CDR3nt: TGTGCCAGCAGTGAATGGGGCAGTAGCAATCAGCCCCAGCATTTT

v_gene: TRBV9
j_gene: TRBJ1-2
abundance: NA
d_gene: TRBD1
CDR3aa: CASSLQSGQGHGYTF
CDR3nt: TGTGCCAGCAGCCTCCAATCGGGACAGGGCCATGGCTACACCTTC

v_gene: TRBV2
j_gene: TRBJ1-6
abundance: NA
d_gene: NA
CDR3aa: CASSDSGFYNSPLHF
CDR3nt: TGTGCCAGCAGTGATTCAGGATTTTATAATTCACCCCTCCACTTT

v_gene: TRBV4-2
j_gene: TRBJ1-6
abundance: few
d_gene: NA
CDR3aa: CASSQDRAGDSPLHF
CDR3nt: TGTGCCAGCAGCCAAGATCGGGCAGGGGATTCACCCCTCCACTTT